The T cell receptor (beta chain) under discussion was sequenced for a study of T cell responses to AZD1222 COVID-19 vaccine. Profiled with immunoSEQ multiplex PCR; TCRdb holds only in-frame clones, not every one. The sample lists around 150,000 clones; approximately 90% were seen once. There are 12 residues in the CDR3. Germline CDR1 reads SQVTM; CDR2 reads ANQGSEA. Trimming removed 4 bases at V and 6 bases at J, with 12 bases between. This chain uses TRBV29-1 with TRBJ1-1; D call uncertain. The clonotype comes from an adult in good health. The sample in question was peripheral blood, obtained on day 0 of AZD1222 vaccination. The DNA for the CDR3 is TGCAGCGTTGTCCCGGGTGCGGCTGAAGCTTTCTTT. It specifies CSVVPGAAEAFF.